The T cell receptor beta chain under discussion was sequenced for a study of T cells after yellow fever vaccination. This clonotype was seen more than once but under ten times. TCRdb re-analysed the 5' RACE reads in MiXCR, keeping a single row per CDR3 protein. There are under 300,000 distinct CDR3 sequences in the sample; about 7% occur only once, and roughly 0.93% lies in the top ten. Per the germline V gene, CDR1 is SGHDN and CDR2 is FVKESK. Trimming left V 2 bases short and J 6 bases short, with 17 bases between. CDR3 size: 16 residues. The material sequenced was CD4+ T cells sorted from PBMCs, taken 15 days after the yellow fever booster vaccination. V gene TRBV14 combines with J gene TRBJ2-1, with D tentatively TRBD2 (6 bases). The origin of this receptor is a young man who received the YFV17D yellow fever vaccine. CDR3 region: CASSQRRGLRSNEQFF. For the CDR3, the DNA is TGTGCCAGCAGCCAAAGGCGGGGACTCCGAAGCAATGAGCAGTTCTTC. Combining the CDR3 with reference TRBV14 and TRBJ2-1 gives the whole variable domain EAGVTQFPSHSVIEKGQTVTLRCDPISGHDNLYWYRRVMGKEIKFLLHFVKESKQDESGMPNNRFLAERTGGTYSTLKVQPAELEDSGVYFCASSQRRGLRSNEQFFGPGTRLTVL.